The source of this T cell receptor beta chain is a study of cytomegalovirus exposure and HLA in healthy donors. The study, taken as a whole, reports: Whilst most TCR sequences proved rare, a subset of public TCRs occurred across many donors. Accounts indicate the classifier identified cytomegalovirus status with strong specificity and sensitivity. Cytomegalovirus association was assigned to approximately 160 TCR beta chains.

The method was immunoSEQ multiplex PCR; TCRdb's version includes in-frame clones alone and lacks a portion of them. Of 92,000 or so clones listed, approximately 96% were seen once; the top ten hold 0.78%. As regards this clone: The antigen is unknown.

This CDR3 contains 16 residues. V was clipped by 0 bases and J by 4 bases; unmatched bases: 6. CDR1 is SGHKS and CDR2 is YYEKEE in the germline V gene (reference sequence). Input material: PBMCs. The chain employs TRBV5-5 and TRBJ1-1; 10 bases line up with TRBD1. The TCR sequence derives from a man in his late teens or twenties in good health and CMV-seronegative. The CDR3 sequence is CASSLAADRGLTEAFF. The CDR3 DNA is TGTGCCAGCAGCTTGGCGGCTGACAGGGGGCTCACTGAAGCTTTCTTT.